This T cell receptor beta chain is drawn from a study of lung T cells in sarcoidosis with Löfgren's syndrome. Study-wide background: Bronchoalveolar lavage fluid in sarcoidosis accumulates CD4+ T cells.

By proportion, this clonotype is medium-sized. Each CDR3 protein gets one entry after TCRdb re-called the reads with MiXCR. This sample has more than 2,000 distinct CDR3 sequences, with approximately 22% found just once. What was sequenced was CD4+ T cells from bronchoalveolar lavage. The sequence derives from a human donor with sarcoidosis (Löfgren's syndrome or another form), or a control subject (not recorded which).

The CDR3 protein is CSVGRERNQPQHF. As DNA, the CDR3 is TGCAGCGTTGGCAGGGAACGCAATCAGCCCCAGCATTTT. The V gene is TRBV29-1, the J gene TRBJ1-5; a possible D gene is TRBD1 (5 bases). The CDR3 has 13 amino acids. CDR1 SQVTM and CDR2 ANQGSEA come from the germline V gene. With 4 bases removed from V and 2 bases from J, the gap between germline ends came to 9 bases.